The 5 T cell receptor beta chains reported below all come from one sample, sequenced in a study of glioma-infiltrating T cells after dendritic cell vaccination. The method was immunoSEQ multiplex PCR; TCRdb's version includes in-frame clones alone and lacks a portion of them. The sample yields 85,000 to 110,000 clones, around 81% seen once. Here the sequenced sample was blood, taken before dendritic cell vaccination. The receptors shown here come from a human donor with glioblastoma.

The chain couples TRBV5-4 to TRBJ2-5; tentatively, D is TRBD1 (6 bases). Germline loops: CDR1 SGHNT, CDR2 YYREEE (reference sequence). The V end was cut by 0 bases, the J end by 5 bases, with 14 bases between. This CDR3 comprises 15 residues. Written as DNA, the CDR3 is TGTGCCAGCAGCTTGGGGCAGGGGAATTCGGAGACCCAGTACTTC. Translation gives CASSLGQGNSETQYF.

The V gene is TRBV6-5, the J gene TRBJ1-1, with 7 nucleotides matching TRBD1. The V and J ends lost 6 bases and 1 base, in that order; junction bases with no gene match: 8. The CDR3 extends over 15 amino acids. Germline V lookup: CDR1 MNHEY, CDR2 SVGAGI. Here the CDR3 DNA reads TGTGCCAGCAGCCTTCTCAGGGGGACGAACACTGAAGCTTTCTTT. This encodes CASSLLRGTNTEAFF.

The rearrangement joins TRBV25-1 to TRBJ2-1, with 7 positions matching TRBD1. CDR1 MGHDK and CDR2 SYGVNS come from the germline V gene. This CDR3 region has 15 residues. V gave up 3 bases and J gave up 3 bases; unmatched junction bases: 5. CDR3 sequence: CASSEYRGGYNEQFF. The CDR3 coding sequence is TGTGCCAGCAGTGAGTACAGGGGTGGCTACAATGAGCAGTTCTTC.

The CDR3: CASERGLNTGELFF. For the CDR3, the DNA is TGTGCTAGTGAAAGGGGCTTGAACACCGGGGAGCTGTTTTTT. This chain uses TRBV12-5 with TRBJ2-2; maybe TRBD1 (5 bases). V lost 7 bases to trimming and J lost 1 base, with 10 bases between them. The CDR3 has 14 residues. The germline CDR1 and CDR2 sequences are LGHNT and FRNRAP.

The chain joins TRBV5-1 to TRBJ1-2; D unclear. Germline values: CDR1 SGHRS, CDR2 YFSETQ. The CDR3 sequence is 13 residues long. V gave up 4 bases and J gave up 3 bases, with 10 bases separating them. The CDR3 region is CASSPGVHYGYTF. CDR3 nucleotide sequence: TGCGCCAGCAGCCCCGGGGTGCACTATGGCTACACCTTC.